This TCR beta chain originates from a study of cytomegalovirus exposure and HLA in healthy donors. The germline V gene encodes CDR1 SEHNR and CDR2 FQNEAQ (reference sequence). The V end was cut by 4 bases, the J end by 5 bases, with 14 bases between. The CDR3 totals 14 residues. It was with 60 Vbeta and 13 Jbeta primers that the PCR ran. Methods used by the authors: Roughly 10 million shared chains were among approximately 80 million unique TCR beta chains counted in a later analysis. Only in-frame clones appear in the TCRdb table, and some are missing; sequencing was by immunoSEQ multiplex PCR. V and J calls and clone size are copied from that table; D and trimming were computed from the DNA. Of approximately 100,000 clones listed, 79% are singletons. Among the donors, all were healthy bone marrow donors. Whole-study findings and limits: Earlier analysis yielded a pattern in which most TCR beta V segments were productive about 90% or about 30% of the time. Analysis performed later found 16,951 TCR beta sequences associated with HLA alleles at 0.05 false discovery rate.

About this clone: No antigen is known for it.

V is TRBV7-9 and J is TRBJ2-5; weak D call: TRBD2 (5 bases). The source of this sequence is a woman aged 40 to 49 in good health and CMV-seronegative. Material for sequencing was PBMCs. The CDR3 bases are TGTGCCAGCAGCTCCCGGGAAGCCGCGGAGACCCAGTACTTC. Its protein is CASSSREAAETQYF. Complete variable domain (other parts from reference TRBV7-9 and TRBJ2-5): DTGVSQNPRHKITKRGQNVTFRCDPISEHNRLYWYRQTLGQGPEFLTYFQNEAQLEKSRLLSDRFSAERPKGSFSTLEIQRTEQGDSAMYLCASSSREAAETQYFGPGTRLLVL.